This TCR beta chain was observed in a study of graft-versus-host responses after intestinal transplantation. Germline V gene lookup returns CDR1 LNHDA and CDR2 SQIVND (reference sequence). The CDR3 consists of 13 residues. The ends were cut back, 3 bases at V and 7 bases at J, with 10 bases in the middle. Some clones are missing from TCRdb's copy, which holds only in-frame ones; the method was immunoSEQ multiplex PCR. The table has some 22,000 clones, around 56% seen once; the top ten hold over 1%. Post-reaction sorting isolated proliferating CFSE-low CD3+CD4+ and CD3+CD8+ responders. Sequencing was performed on alloreactive CD4+ T cells from a mixed lymphocyte reaction culture, taken before intestinal transplant. The subset: CFSE-low proliferating T cells sorted from approximately six-day pre-transplant mixed lymphocyte reaction (GvH or HvG direction). This chain uses TRBV19 with TRBJ1-3; a weak D match, TRBD1 (6 bases). This TCR derives from a human patient who received an intestinal transplant. CDR3 sequence: CASSINRDNTIYF. Written as DNA, the CDR3 is TGTGCCAGTAGTATTAACAGGGATAACACCATATATTTT.